Included here is one T cell receptor (beta chain) sequence, with context. The sample is drawn from a study of blood T cell repertoires in COVID-19. Only in-frame clones appear in the TCRdb table, and some are missing; sequencing was by immunoSEQ multiplex PCR. This table has roughly 290,000 clones, 80% to 90% appearing once. This CDR3 contains 13 residues. V lost 9 bases, J lost 6 bases, and 16 bases lay in between. The germline CDR1 and CDR2 sequences are MDHEN and SYDVKM. Material: peripheral blood. The genes are TRBV28 and TRBJ2-3, with D maybe TRBD2 (5 bases). The sequence came from a man younger than 45 with acute or convalescent COVID-19. The CDR3: CASRSEGRDTQYF. The CDR3 DNA reads TGTGCCAGTAGGTCAGAGGGTAGGGATACGCAGTATTTT.